This T cell receptor beta chain derives from a study of cytomegalovirus exposure and HLA in healthy donors (dated by TCRdb to the late 2010s). In terms of the full investigation: According to an earlier analysis of several hundred of the donors, 150 million to 200 million T cells yielded 90 million to 140 million unique TCR beta sequences and 250 to 350 Gb of sequence data. The genetic ancestry cluster associated with self-reported Caucasian donors included 81% of the 398 genotyped donors. In a later analysis, previously published TCR beta repertoires from 670 or so donors were re-analyzed and high-resolution HLA genotyping was added so that TCR occurrence patterns could be studied. An earlier analysis of 587 of the donors applied high-throughput TCR beta sequencing to assess whether each TCR beta V gene segment acted as functional or pseudogenic. Roughly 320 gigabases of sequencing data and 70 million to 100 million unique TCR sequences made up an early release that covered 640 HLA-typed donors. Using immunosequencing, the study profiled T cell repertoires from about 620 subjects and related those repertoires to cytomegalovirus serostatus. About five DR-DQ haplotypes were treated as single units for association and clustering because of strong linkage in the cohort. Both class I and class II loci were covered by HLA typing, at four-digit resolution. Genome-wide SNP genotypes for about 55% of the roughly 670 donors were used in a later genetic analysis, which treated that subset as a discovery cohort. The study was designed to test whether signatures of past pathogen exposure could be identified by cataloging public T cell receptors. In addition to the first cohort of 666 subjects, a separate validation cohort of 120 different subjects was used. Donor age, sex, ethnicity and CMV serostatus were collected together with the repertoire data. Typing coverage varied by locus: roughly 629-640 donors for A, B, C, DRB1 and DQB1; 500 to 550 for DQA1; some 610 for DPA1; around 490 for DPB1. Across roughly 420 genotyped donors of the cohort, an average of about 240,000 unique TCR beta nucleotide sequences per donor were sequenced, and approximately 17% of those sequences were non-productive. To predict cytomegalovirus infection status, the study brought together high-throughput TCR immunosequencing, statistical association of individual TCRs with disease status, and machine learning. In the later analysis, no new phenotypic data were used to find candidate immune exposures; instead, reliance was placed on TCR beta sequences and their occurrence across donors. All discovery cohort repertoires had been generated using a single sequencing platform. Results and caveats for the whole study, not just this receptor: Some IMGT-functional V segments, including TRBV6-2 and TRBV6-3, could not be told apart with the 87-base-pair reads, so those segments were excluded. Three of the identified cytomegalovirus-associated TCR beta chains were confirmed in vitro to be specific for cytomegalovirus antigens. A total of fewer than 200 TCR beta chains were listed by the study as associated with cytomegalovirus. A later genetic analysis associated a missense DCLRE1C variant with V-gene and J-gene trimming of TCR beta chains, and an independent cohort replicated the association. A later genetic analysis reported fewer N-insertions in productive TCRs among donors in an Asian-associated ancestry cluster than the roughly 650-donor mean. Most CMV-associated TCR beta chains appeared to be HLA-restricted in a later analysis, and the HLA associations seemed to be driven largely by CMV exposure. Immune exposure information for the cohort was limited to CMV serostatus. Specific HLA alleles were associated with 18,000 or so TCR beta sequences at a false discovery rate of 0.05 in a later analysis. When HLA alleles, especially DR and DQ, strongly co-occurred, attributing TCR associations to individual alleles was difficult. In a later analysis, the rate of TCR association differed among HLA loci, with DRB1 alleles having the most associated TCRs and HLA-C alleles having the fewest. Presence/absence analyses assumed roughly uniform sequencing depth across donors, an assumption that may not hold. While some public TCRs were present in many individuals, most TCR sequences turned up only very rarely across donors. HLA typing was unavailable for some donors at each locus, so association tests used only the typed subset. Compared with equally common non-associated chains, HLA-associated TCR beta chains in a later analysis were more clonally expanded and had lower generation probabilities. This cohort had only TCR beta chains sequenced, and the lack of alpha or paired-chain data limited which features could be detected. Cytomegalovirus status was reported to be diagnosed by the classifier with high specificity and sensitivity in both the original and validation cohorts. Because counts were too low, seventeen rarely observed V segments, including chromosome 9 orphons, were left out of the earlier analysis of approximately 500 of the donors. The authors suggested that the approach could potentially be generalized to other disease states and immunological phenotypes. According to a later analysis, parvovirus B19, influenza, CMV and Epstein-Barr virus appeared linked to several top co-occurrence clusters. Correlated functional status among segregating V segments might reflect linkage disequilibrium, but an unknown experimental factor could not be ruled out. In an earlier analysis of about 600 of the donors, most TCR beta V segments appeared in productive rearrangements about 87% or about 30% of the time, broadly matching IMGT annotations. A further reported finding was that TCR beta sequences accurately predicted the HLA-A and HLA-B alleles for most subjects in the first cohort. A group of highly shared sequence variants was considered likely to be a technical artifact of the sequencing pipeline.

The library was made by the immunoSEQ multiplex PCR assay. For the multiplex PCR, a mixture combining 60 forward primers for TCR Vbeta segments and 13 reverse primers for TCR Jbeta segments was used. Amplification of the CDR3 region of rearranged TCR beta genes was performed with a multiplex PCR assay on genomic DNA. Amplified TCR beta libraries were sequenced as 87-base-pair reads on the Illumina HiSeq System. As for how the authors treated the data: Across the 670 or so repertoires, a later analysis counted approximately 75 million unique TCR beta chains, approximately 10 million of which were shared by at least two donors. Raw reads were error-corrected and collapsed into unique sequences by a nearest-neighbor algorithm in which closely related sequences were merged to remove PCR and sequencing errors. CDR3 sequences were aligned to IMGT reference sequences to assign V, D and J gene segments. For a sequence to be retained, a match of at least six nucleotides to both a V gene segment and a J gene segment was required. A rearrangement was called productive if the CDR3 had no stop codons and remained in frame with V and J, and every other rearrangement was called non-productive. CDR3 was defined according to IMGT convention as the region running from the second conserved V-encoded cysteine to the conserved J-encoded phenylalanine. The earlier analysis of roughly 590 of the donors excluded sequences that lacked an unambiguous match to a single V gene segment. An earlier analysis of 587 of the donors called V segments functional above 56.7% productive rearrangements and segregating when the between-donor standard deviation exceeded 5%. A statistical classification framework was built for diagnosing cytomegalovirus status from the catalog of TCR beta chain sequences. A later analysis assigned V and J genes by comparing TCR nucleotide sequences with IMGT/GENE-DB human TR gene sequences. The TCRdist pipeline was used in a later analysis to assign CDR3 sequences and most-parsimonious VDJ recombination scenarios. In a later analysis, each TCR beta chain was defined by its CDR3 amino acid sequence together with its V-gene family, and reads without a unique V-gene family were excluded. A later analysis removed several hundred highly shared, low-generation-probability nucleotide sequences to deal with suspected cross-contamination and a sequencing artifact. For each public chain, a later analysis derived a clonal expansion index from normalized ranks of inferred template counts within each repertoire. In a later analysis, generation probabilities were computed using a VDJ recombination model fitted to out-of-frame rearrangements, and the results were checked against IGoR. In a later analysis, TCR-TCR, TCR-HLA and TCR-CMV co-occurrence was scored with hypergeometric tests, and a repertoire-size bias correction was applied to TCR pairs. False discovery rates were estimated in a later analysis by permuting HLA or CMV assignments 20 times. In a later analysis, co-occurring TCRs were grouped with DBSCAN, and TCRdist sequence similarity was added when clustering was performed within HLA-allele-positive subsets. Repertoires with fewer than 30,000 or more than 120,000 public chains were left out of co-occurrence clustering, as were four to six repertoires with anomalous nucleotide sharing. TCRdb's version of the immuneACCESS table is confined to in-frame rearrangements and falls short of the full clone set. An unresolved V gene accounts for under half of the shortfall where checked; the remainder is of unknown origin. D and trimming come from the DNA, and the V and J calls and clone size come from that table. The sample table contains 98,000 or so clones; only one count was recorded for roughly three quarters of them. The top ten clonotypes cover approximately 8% of the sample.

The cohort consisted of 650 to 850 healthy bone marrow donors. At the time of sampling, all cohort members were nominally healthy, though unrecorded immune exposures were likely present. The donor was CMV seronegative and belonged to the group of under 400 seronegative cohort members. A peripheral blood sample was provided by each donor, and peripheral blood mononuclear cells were used for TCR beta sequencing. The Qiagen DNeasy Blood Extraction Kit was used to extract genomic DNA from the blood cell samples. On this clone: Its antigen target is currently unknown. It has no much larger one-base neighbor in the sample; base qualities were not kept.

The CDR3 runs 14 amino acids, cysteine and phenylalanine included. Just CDR3 DNA is preserved here, 42 bases in frame from base 1. Relative to germline, V is 1 base shorter and J is 2 bases shorter, with 9 bases between their ends. The germline V gene provides CDR1 LGHNA and CDR2 YNFKEQ. The V gene is TRBV4-2 and the J gene is TRBJ2-7; perhaps TRBD2 is the D gene, with 5 bases matching. Material: PBMCs. The receptor was isolated from a female donor in good health and CMV-seronegative. CDR3 sequence: CASSQVRGPYEQYF. Here is the DNA: TGTGCCAGCAGCCAAGTGAGAGGGCCCTACGAGCAGTACTTC.